The T cell receptor beta chain described here comes from a study of shared clonotypes between healthy human individuals. Study details: CD8 memory received one plate per donor, CD8 naive two, CD4 memory three and CD4 naive three.

As defined, naive CD8 cells were CD45RO-negative and positively selected for CCR7, with terminally differentiated effector memory CD45RA+ cells excluded. Study results and limitations: The naive CD4 repertoires of several donors were compared, and around 5.1% of clonotypes were shared.

In the study's own analysis: ImmunoSEQ sequences covered only the junction and lacked quality scores; filtering therefore differed. Sequencing was performed with immunoSEQ multiplex PCR; in TCRdb, only in-frame clones are kept and a portion is missing. The DNA gave D and trimming, while V, J and clone size come from that table. The sample records about 550,000 clones, just under 97% being singletons. Concerning this clone itself: Antigen: not known.

Unmatched junction bases numbered 2, after V lost 6 bases and J lost 5 bases. The CDR3 length is 11 residues. Germline CDR1 and CDR2: DFQATT and SNEGSKA (reference sequence). The clonotype originates from a woman in her 30s in good health. The chain carries TRBV20-1 and TRBJ2-5; 8 nucleotides agree with TRBD1. Material for sequencing was naive CD8+ T cells sorted from blood. CDR3 loop: CSAQGAETQYF. The DNA of the CDR3 is TGCAGTGCCCAGGGGGCGGAGACCCAGTACTTC.